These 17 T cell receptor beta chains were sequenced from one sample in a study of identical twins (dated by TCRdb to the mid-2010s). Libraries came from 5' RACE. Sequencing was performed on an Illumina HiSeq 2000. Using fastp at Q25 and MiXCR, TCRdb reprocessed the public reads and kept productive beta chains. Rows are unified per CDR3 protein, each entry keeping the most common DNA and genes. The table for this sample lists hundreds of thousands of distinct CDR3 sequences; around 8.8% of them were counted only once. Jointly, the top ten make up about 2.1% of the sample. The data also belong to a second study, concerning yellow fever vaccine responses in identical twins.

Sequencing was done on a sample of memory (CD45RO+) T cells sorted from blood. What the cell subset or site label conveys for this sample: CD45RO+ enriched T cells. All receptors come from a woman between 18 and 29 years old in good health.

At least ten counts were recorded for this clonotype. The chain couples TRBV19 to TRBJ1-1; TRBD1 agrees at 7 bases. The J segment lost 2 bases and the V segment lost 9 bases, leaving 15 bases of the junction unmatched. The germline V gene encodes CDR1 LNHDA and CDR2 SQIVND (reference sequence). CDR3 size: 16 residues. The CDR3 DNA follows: TGTGCCAGCCTACCCGGACCGACAGGGTCAAACACTGAAGCTTTCTTT. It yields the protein CASLPGPTGSNTEAFF. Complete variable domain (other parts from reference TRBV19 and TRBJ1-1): DGGITQSPKYLFRKEGQNVTLSCEQNLNHDAMYWYRQDPGQGLRLIYYSQIVNDFQKGDIAEGYSVSREKKESFPLTVTSAQKNPTAFYLCASLPGPTGSNTEAFFGQGTRLTVV.

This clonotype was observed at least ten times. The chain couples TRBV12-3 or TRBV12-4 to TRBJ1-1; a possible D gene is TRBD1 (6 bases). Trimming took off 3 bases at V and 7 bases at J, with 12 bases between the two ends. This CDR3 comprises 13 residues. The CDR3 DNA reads TGTGCCAGCAGTTTGGGACACGGGATTGAAGCTTTCTTT. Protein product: CASSLGHGIEAFF.

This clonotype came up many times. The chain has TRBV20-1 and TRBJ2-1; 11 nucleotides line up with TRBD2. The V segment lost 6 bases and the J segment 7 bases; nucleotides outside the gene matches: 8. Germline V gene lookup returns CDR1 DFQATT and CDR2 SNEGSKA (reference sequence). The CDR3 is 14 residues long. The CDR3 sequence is CSARPLAGDNEQFF. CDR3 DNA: TGCAGTGCCAGACCACTAGCGGGAGATAATGAGCAGTTCTTC.

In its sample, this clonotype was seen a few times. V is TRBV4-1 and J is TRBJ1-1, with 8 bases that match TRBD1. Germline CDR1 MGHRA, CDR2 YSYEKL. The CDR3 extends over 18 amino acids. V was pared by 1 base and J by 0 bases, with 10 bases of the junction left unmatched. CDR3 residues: CASSQAQGGQVLNTEAFF. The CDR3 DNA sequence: TGCGCCAGCAGCCAAGCTCAGGGGGGACAGGTGTTGAACACTGAAGCTTTCTTT.

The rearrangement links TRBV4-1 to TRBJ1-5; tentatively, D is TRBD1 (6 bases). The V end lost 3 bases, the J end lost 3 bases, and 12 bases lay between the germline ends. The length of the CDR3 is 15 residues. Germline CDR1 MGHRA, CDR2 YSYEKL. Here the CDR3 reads CASSHGQRDNQPQHF. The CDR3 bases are TGCGCCAGCAGCCATGGACAGAGGGACAATCAGCCCCAGCATTTT.

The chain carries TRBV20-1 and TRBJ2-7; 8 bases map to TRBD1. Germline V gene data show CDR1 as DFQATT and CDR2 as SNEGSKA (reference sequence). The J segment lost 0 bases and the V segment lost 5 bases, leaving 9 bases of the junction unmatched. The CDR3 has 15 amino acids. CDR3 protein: CSAPRQGPSSYEQYF. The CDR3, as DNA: TGCAGTGCTCCCCGACAGGGGCCAAGCTCCTACGAGCAGTACTTC.

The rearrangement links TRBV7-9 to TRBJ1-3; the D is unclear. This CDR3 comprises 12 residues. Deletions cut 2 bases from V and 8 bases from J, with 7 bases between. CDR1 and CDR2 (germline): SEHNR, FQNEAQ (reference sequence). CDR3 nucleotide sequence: TGTGCCAGCAGCTTACCCCTCGACACCATATATTTT. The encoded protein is CASSLPLDTIYF.

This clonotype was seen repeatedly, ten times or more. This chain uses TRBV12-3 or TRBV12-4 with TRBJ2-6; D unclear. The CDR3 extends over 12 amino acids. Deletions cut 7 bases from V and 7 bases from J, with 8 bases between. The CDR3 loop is CASMARANVLTF. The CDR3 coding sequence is TGTGCCAGCATGGCCCGAGCCAACGTCCTGACTTTC.

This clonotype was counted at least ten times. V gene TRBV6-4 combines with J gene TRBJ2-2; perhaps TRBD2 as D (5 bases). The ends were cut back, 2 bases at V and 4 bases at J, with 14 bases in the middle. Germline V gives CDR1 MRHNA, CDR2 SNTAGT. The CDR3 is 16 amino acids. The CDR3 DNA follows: TGTGCCAGCAGTGACAATAGCGATCGCGCCACCGGGGAGCTGTTTTTT. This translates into CASSDNSDRATGELFF.

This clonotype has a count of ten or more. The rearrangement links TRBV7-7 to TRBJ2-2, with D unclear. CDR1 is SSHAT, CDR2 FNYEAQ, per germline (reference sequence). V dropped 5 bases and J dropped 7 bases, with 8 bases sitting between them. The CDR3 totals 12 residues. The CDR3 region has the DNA TGTGCCAGCAGCGCCCCGGGCGGGGAGCTGTTTTTT. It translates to CASSAPGGELFF.

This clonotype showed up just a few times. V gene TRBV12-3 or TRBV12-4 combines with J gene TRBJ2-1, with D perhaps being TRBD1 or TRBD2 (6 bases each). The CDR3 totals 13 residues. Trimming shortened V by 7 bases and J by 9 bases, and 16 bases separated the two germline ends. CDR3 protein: CASTGLLGGEQFF. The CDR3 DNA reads TGTGCCAGCACGGGACTCCTAGGGGGTGAGCAGTTCTTC.

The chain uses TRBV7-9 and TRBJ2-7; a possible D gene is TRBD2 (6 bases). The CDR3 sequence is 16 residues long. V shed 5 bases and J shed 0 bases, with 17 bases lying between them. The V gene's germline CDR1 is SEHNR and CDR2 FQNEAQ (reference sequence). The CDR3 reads CASSPREAGLSYEQYF. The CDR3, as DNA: TGTGCCAGCAGCCCACGGGAAGCGGGCCTCTCCTACGAGCAGTACTTC. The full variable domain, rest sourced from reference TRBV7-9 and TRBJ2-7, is DTGVSQNPRHKITKRGQNVTFRCDPISEHNRLYWYRQTLGQGPEFLTYFQNEAQLEKSRLLSDRFSAERPKGSFSTLEIQRTEQGDSAMYLCASSPREAGLSYEQYFGPGTRLTVT.

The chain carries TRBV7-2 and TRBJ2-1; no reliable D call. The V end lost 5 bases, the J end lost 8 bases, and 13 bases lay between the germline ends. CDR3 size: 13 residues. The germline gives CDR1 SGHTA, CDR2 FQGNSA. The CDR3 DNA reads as TGTGCCAGCAGCCTTACCAATTGGGATGAGCAGTTCTTC. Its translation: CASSLTNWDEQFF.

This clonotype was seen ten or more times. The CDR3 reads CAIDRVNTGELFF. In DNA, the CDR3 is TGTGCCATTGACAGGGTGAACACCGGGGAGCTGTTTTTT. This chain joins TRBV6-1 and TRBJ2-2, with 7 bases matching TRBD1. The CDR3 contains 13 residues. Trimming at V came to 10 bases and at J to 1 base, leaving 3 bases not matched to a gene. The germline CDR1 and CDR2 sequences are MNHNS and SASEGT.

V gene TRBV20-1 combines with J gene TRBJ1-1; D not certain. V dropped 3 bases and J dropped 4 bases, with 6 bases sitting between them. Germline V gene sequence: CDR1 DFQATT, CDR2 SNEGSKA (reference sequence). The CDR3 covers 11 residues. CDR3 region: CSASFLTEAFF. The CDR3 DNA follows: TGCAGTGCTAGTTTTCTCACTGAAGCTTTCTTT.

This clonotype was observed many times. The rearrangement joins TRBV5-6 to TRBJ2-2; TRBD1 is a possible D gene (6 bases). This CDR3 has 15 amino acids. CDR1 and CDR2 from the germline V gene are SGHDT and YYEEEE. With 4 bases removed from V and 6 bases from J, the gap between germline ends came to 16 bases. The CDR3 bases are TGTGCCAGCAGCCCCAGGGGCGCAGTCGCCGGGGAGCTGTTTTTT. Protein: CASSPRGAVAGELFF.

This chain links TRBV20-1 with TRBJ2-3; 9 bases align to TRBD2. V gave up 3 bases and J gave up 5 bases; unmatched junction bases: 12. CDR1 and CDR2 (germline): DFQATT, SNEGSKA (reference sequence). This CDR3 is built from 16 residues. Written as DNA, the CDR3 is TGCAGTGCTAGTGACCTATGGGCGGGAGGGGGAGATACGCAGTATTTT. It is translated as CSASDLWAGGGDTQYF.